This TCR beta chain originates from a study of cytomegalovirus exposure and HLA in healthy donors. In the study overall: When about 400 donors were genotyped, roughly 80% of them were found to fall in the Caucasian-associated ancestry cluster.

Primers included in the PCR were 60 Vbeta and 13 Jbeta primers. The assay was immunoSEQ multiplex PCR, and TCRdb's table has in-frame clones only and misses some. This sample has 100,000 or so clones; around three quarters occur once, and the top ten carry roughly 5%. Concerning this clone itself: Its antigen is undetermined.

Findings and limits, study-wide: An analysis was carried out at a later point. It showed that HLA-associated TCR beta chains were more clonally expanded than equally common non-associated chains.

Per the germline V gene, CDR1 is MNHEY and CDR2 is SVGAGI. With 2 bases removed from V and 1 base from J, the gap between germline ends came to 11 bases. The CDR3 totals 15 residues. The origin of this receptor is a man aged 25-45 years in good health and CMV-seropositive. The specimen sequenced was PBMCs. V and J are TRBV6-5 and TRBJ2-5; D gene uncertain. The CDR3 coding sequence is TGTGCCAGCAGTTACAGTGGTAACAGCCAAGAGACCCAGTACTTC. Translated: CASSYSGNSQETQYF.